Below are 32 T cell receptor beta chains sequenced from a single sample in a study of T cell responses to AZD1222 COVID-19 vaccine. This table comes from immunoSEQ multiplex PCR, and its TCRdb copy is limited to in-frame clones, with some not included. The data contain approximately 130,000 clones, 90% of them singletons. Sequences were derived from peripheral blood, sampled on day 0 of AZD1222 vaccination. These receptors were obtained from an adult in good health.

The chain is built from TRBV18 and TRBJ1-3; 7 bases agree with TRBD1. The CDR3 contains 16 residues. V shed 1 base, J shed 4 bases, and the junction held 7 bases outside the gene matches. Per the germline V gene, CDR1 is KGHSH and CDR2 is LQKENI. DNA for the CDR3: TGTGCCAGCTCACCACTCAAAGGACAGGCGGGAAACACCATATATTTT. It codes for CASSPLKGQAGNTIYF.

The chain combines TRBV6-2 or TRBV6-3 with TRBJ2-7; 7 bases line up with TRBD1. Germline V gene data show CDR1 as MNHEY and CDR2 as SVGEGT. The CDR3 contains 15 residues. J was trimmed by 1 base and V by 1 base; bases with no gene match: 4. CDR3 protein: CASSYWETGSYEQYF. The CDR3 DNA is TGTGCCAGCAGTTACTGGGAGACAGGGTCCTACGAGCAGTACTTC.

The rearrangement joins TRBV19 to TRBJ2-6; D remains unclear. The CDR3 sequence is 14 residues long. The V gene's germline CDR1 is LNHDA and CDR2 SQIVND (reference sequence). V was pared by 7 bases and J by 8 bases, with 15 bases between. CDR3 coding DNA: TGTGCCAGTAATCTGATTAGGGAAACCAACGTCCTGACTTTC. This encodes CASNLIRETNVLTF.

This sequence joins TRBV19 and TRBJ2-3; the D is unclear. Germline V lookup: CDR1 LNHDA, CDR2 SQIVND (reference sequence). The CDR3 length is 14 residues. Trimming cost V 5 bases and J 0 bases, with 9 bases left between them. CDR3 residues: CASSPLSSTDTQYF. CDR3 nucleotides: TGTGCCAGTAGTCCCCTTAGTAGCACAGATACGCAGTATTTT.

The rearrangement links TRBV4-2 to TRBJ2-1; D is unclear. Trimming stripped 0 bases from V and 5 bases from J, with 11 bases between. There are 15 residues in the CDR3. Germline CDR1 LGHNA, CDR2 YNFKEQ. CDR3 DNA sequence: TGTGCCAGCAGCCAAGACTTACTCCTAAACAATGAGCAGTTCTTC. This encodes CASSQDLLLNNEQFF.

Note on this clone: Other DNA sequences in the same sample also yield this CDR3. J is TRBJ2-3 and V is TRBV30, with D unclear. The CDR3 length is 13 residues. The V and J ends lost 0 bases and 0 bases respectively, with 4 bases between them. Germline CDR1 is GTSNPN and CDR2 is SVGIG (reference sequence). CDR3 residues: CAWSVPSTDTQYF. DNA for the CDR3: TGTGCCTGGAGTGTACCTAGCACAGATACGCAGTATTTT.

The chain employs TRBV27 and TRBJ1-5; unclear D gene. This CDR3 has 15 amino acids. CDR1 is MNHEY and CDR2 is SMNVEV in the germline V gene (reference sequence). V was clipped by 3 bases and J by 0 bases, with 9 bases between them. CDR3 in amino acids: CASSFSASSNQPQHF. The CDR3 DNA follows: TGTGCCAGCAGTTTCTCGGCCAGTAGCAATCAGCCCCAGCATTTT.

V and J are TRBV6-5 and TRBJ2-7; a weak D match, TRBD1 (5 bases). The germline V gene encodes CDR1 MNHEY and CDR2 SVGAGI. Trimming shortened V by 0 bases and J by 3 bases, and 9 bases separated the two germline ends. The CDR3 has 14 residues. In DNA, the CDR3 is TGTGCCAGCAGTTACTCGGGGCAGTTCTACGAGCAGTACTTC. This translates into CASSYSGQFYEQYF.

The CDR3 loop is CAISESPGYEQYF. Here the CDR3 DNA reads TGTGCCATCAGTGAGTCACCGGGCTACGAGCAGTACTTC. The rearrangement uses TRBV10-3 and TRBJ2-7, with D unclear. Per the germline V gene, CDR1 is ENHRY and CDR2 is SYGVKD. Trimming took 0 bases from V and 3 from J, leaving 6 bases between them. The CDR3 totals 13 residues.

The chain couples TRBV7-9 to TRBJ1-4; D call uncertain. Trimming shortened V by 6 bases and J by 2 bases, and 10 bases separated the two germline ends. The CDR3 length is 14 residues. Germline values: CDR1 SEHNR, CDR2 FQNEAQ (reference sequence). DNA of the CDR3: TGTGCCAGCAGTATTGTCCCCACTAATGAAAAACTGTTTTTT. This sequence encodes CASSIVPTNEKLFF.

The chain links TRBV15 to TRBJ1-5; D is perhaps TRBD1 (6 bases). The CDR3 is made up of 16 amino acids. Germline values: CDR1 LNHNV, CDR2 YYDKDF (reference sequence). Trimming removed 5 bases at V and 0 bases at J, with 14 bases between. Written as DNA, the CDR3 is TGTGCCACCAGCTCTAGGGGGGGGTATAGCAATCAGCCCCAGCATTTT. Residues: CATSSRGGYSNQPQHF.

The chain joins TRBV6-5 to TRBJ1-3; D is possibly TRBD1 (5 bases). The V gene lost 2 bases and the J gene lost 3 bases, with 5 bases spanning the gap. The CDR3 extends over 13 amino acids. CDR1 is MNHEY, CDR2 SVGAGI, per germline. The CDR3 DNA sequence: TGTGCCAGCAGTTACGGGGGTGGAAACACCATATATTTT. Residues: CASSYGGGNTIYF.

For this clone: The junction differs from germline at one of its ends, possibly a read error. The chain carries TRBV28 and TRBJ1-2; D is unresolved. This CDR3 has 12 amino acids. CDR1 is MDHEN and CDR2 is SYDVKM in the germline V gene. The CDR3 here is CASSLSPYGNTF. CDR3 DNA: TGTGCCAGCAGTTTATCTCCTTATGGCAACACCTTC.

The chain has TRBV19 and TRBJ2-3, with D possibly matching TRBD2 (5 bases). There are 17 residues in the CDR3. Germline-derived CDR1 and CDR2 are LNHDA and SQIVND (reference sequence). V was cut by 5 bases and J by 1 base, with 19 bases left in between. The CDR3 is CASSAIVVQRGTDTQYF. CDR3 sequence (DNA): TGTGCCAGTAGTGCGATAGTGGTCCAGAGGGGCACAGATACGCAGTATTTT.

V gene TRBV28 combines with J gene TRBJ1-2; TRBD1 is a possible D gene (6 bases). This CDR3 comprises 15 residues. Per the germline V gene, CDR1 is MDHEN and CDR2 is SYDVKM. With 6 bases removed from V and 4 bases from J, the gap between germline ends came to 18 bases. The CDR3 is CASRSLPTGLYGYTF. DNA for the CDR3: TGTGCCAGCAGATCACTTCCGACAGGACTCTATGGCTACACCTTC.

The chain carries TRBV25-1 and TRBJ1-6; 8 positions agree with TRBD1. CDR3 length equals 16 residues. Germline V CDR1 and CDR2: MGHDK, SYGVNS. V lost 1 base and J lost 4; bases outside the gene matches: 3. CDR3 protein: CASSEFGQGYNSPLHF. DNA for the CDR3: TGTGCCAGCAGTGAATTTGGACAGGGATATAATTCACCCCTCCACTTT.

The chain combines TRBV6-5 with TRBJ1-2; TRBD1 is a possible D gene (6 bases). CDR1 is MNHEY, CDR2 SVGAGI, per germline. The CDR3 sequence is 14 residues long. Trimming took 8 bases from V and 0 from J, leaving 13 bases between them. The CDR3 protein is CASSRGGPNYGYTF. Written as DNA, the CDR3 is TGTGCCAGCTCCCGGGGGGGGCCTAACTATGGCTACACCTTC.

V is TRBV5-1 and J is TRBJ1-5; D is unresolved. Deletions cut 0 bases from V and 2 bases from J, with 6 bases between. CDR1 and CDR2 (germline): SGHRS, YFSETQ. The CDR3 is made up of 14 amino acids. The CDR3 sequence is CASSLAAGNQPQHF. DNA of the CDR3: TGCGCCAGCAGCTTGGCCGCAGGCAATCAGCCCCAGCATTTT. The full variable domain, rest sourced from reference TRBV5-1 and TRBJ1-5, is KAGVTQTPRYLIKTRGQQVTLSCSPISGHRSVSWYQQTPGQGLQFLFEYFSETQRNKGNFPGRFSGRQFSNSRSEMNVSTLELGDSALYLCASSLAAGNQPQHFGDGTRLSIL.

The chain links TRBV12-3 or TRBV12-4 to TRBJ2-3; D call uncertain. This CDR3 comprises 12 residues. Trimming left V 1 base short and J 6 bases short, with 5 bases between. The CDR3 bases are TGTGCCAGCAGTTTAGTACGGGATACGCAGTATTTT. Translated, it gives CASSLVRDTQYF.

This clone was seen once. The rearrangement uses TRBV5-6 and TRBJ1-3; TRBD1 might be the D (6 bases). Germline loops: CDR1 SGHDT, CDR2 YYEEEE. The CDR3 consists of 17 residues. Trimming removed 4 bases at V and 0 bases at J, with 17 bases between. CDR3 amino acids: CASSPSTGTFSGNTIYF. The CDR3 DNA is TGTGCCAGCAGCCCCTCTACAGGGACCTTCTCTGGAAACACCATATATTTT.

This sequence joins TRBV12-5 and TRBJ1-2, with 8 bases lining up with TRBD1. The CDR3 runs to 16 residues. The junction had 9 bases not matched to a gene; V was cut back by 3 bases and J by 3 bases. Germline CDR1 reads LGHNT; CDR2 reads FRNRAP. The CDR3 sequence: CASGFSAQGADYGYTF. As DNA, the CDR3 is TGTGCTAGTGGTTTTTCCGCCCAGGGGGCCGACTATGGCTACACCTTC.

V gene TRBV18 combines with J gene TRBJ2-1; 11 bases are shared with TRBD1. CDR1 and CDR2 from the germline V gene are KGHSH and LQKENI. The CDR3 extends over 16 amino acids. V shed 1 base, J shed 5 bases, and the junction held 4 bases outside the gene matches. CDR3 nucleotide sequence: TGTGCCAGCTCACCACGGGACAGGGGGACGAACAATGAGCAGTTCTTC. Its translation: CASSPRDRGTNNEQFF.

The rearrangement links TRBV5-6 to TRBJ2-3; 9 nucleotides match TRBD1. The CDR3 loop spans 15 amino acids. The germline V gene has CDR1 SGHDT and CDR2 YYEEEE. With 5 bases clipped from V and 4 bases from J, the junction kept 8 bases outside the gene matches. CDR3 amino acids: CASRVTGGFADTQYF. CDR3 coding DNA: TGTGCCAGCAGAGTGACAGGGGGGTTCGCAGATACGCAGTATTTT.

The chain has TRBV29-1 and TRBJ1-3; unclear D gene. CDR1 is SQVTM, CDR2 ANQGSEA, per germline. V lost 7 bases, J lost 0 bases, and 7 bases lay in between. The CDR3 covers 12 residues. The CDR3 sequence: CSGASSGNTIYF. Written as DNA, the CDR3 is TGCAGCGGTGCTTCCTCTGGAAACACCATATATTTT.

The genes are TRBV4-3 and TRBJ1-4; unclear D gene. V lost 6 bases, J lost 8 bases, and 16 bases lay in between. The CDR3 length is 14 residues. Germline V gene data show CDR1 as LGHNA and CDR2 as YSLEER. The CDR3 DNA is TGCGCCAGCAGGGGAGATAACCAGTGGGAAAAACTGTTTTTT. Translated, it gives CASRGDNQWEKLFF.

This clone was picked up one time. The V and J genes are TRBV29-1 and TRBJ1-2; TRBD1 matches 9 bases. This CDR3 is 15 amino acids long. Germline CDR1 and CDR2: SQVTM and ANQGSEA. The trim removed 6 bases at V and 8 bases at J, leaving 16 bases unmatched. The CDR3 DNA reads as TGCAGCGTCGCGACCGGGACAGGGCACGGCACGGGCTACACCTTC. It encodes CSVATGTGHGTGYTF.

CDR3 coding DNA: TGTGCCAGCAGTTACTGGGCCTTTTATAGCAATCAGCCCCAGCATTTT. This encodes CASSYWAFYSNQPQHF. The rearrangement joins TRBV6-2 or TRBV6-3 to TRBJ1-5; D not certain. V lost 1 base, J lost 0 bases, and 10 bases lay in between. Germline V lookup: CDR1 MNHEY, CDR2 SVGEGT. This CDR3 spans 16 amino acids.

This clone was detected only once. The chain recombines TRBV5-4 with TRBJ2-7, with a tentative D call TRBD1 (5 bases). Germline values: CDR1 SGHNT, CDR2 YYREEE (reference sequence). The CDR3 is made up of 15 amino acids. V dropped 4 bases and J dropped 6 bases, with 20 bases sitting between them. CDR3 protein: CASSIEPSGLSEQYF. In nucleotides, the CDR3 is TGTGCCAGCAGCATAGAACCTTCAGGGCTCTCCGAGCAGTACTTC.

This clone was counted a few times. The V and J genes are TRBV7-2 and TRBJ1-3; no definite D call. Germline CDR1 reads SGHTA; CDR2 reads FQGNSA. Trimming left V 1 base short and J 7 bases short, with 11 bases between. The CDR3 runs to 14 residues. The CDR3 spells CASSLEGRWNTIYF. The CDR3 DNA follows: TGTGCCAGCAGCTTAGAGGGCAGGTGGAACACCATATATTTT.

This chain joins TRBV25-1 and TRBJ2-5; D is unclear. The CDR3 loop spans 11 amino acids. Germline CDR1 and CDR2: MGHDK and SYGVNS. V was cut by 3 bases and J by 4 bases, with 3 bases left in between. The CDR3 loop reads CASSDVETQYF. CDR3 DNA: TGTGCCAGCAGTGATGTAGAGACCCAGTACTTC.

The J gene is TRBJ1-4, the V gene TRBV6-2 or TRBV6-3, with 7 bases lining up with TRBD1. The CDR3 runs 14 residues. CDR1 and CDR2 from the germline V gene are MNHEY and SVGEGT. J was trimmed by 8 bases and V by 5 bases; bases with no gene match: 8. In DNA form, the CDR3 reads TGTGCCAGCAGTAAAGGGACAGCCAGCGAAAAACTGTTTTTT. Its protein product is CASSKGTASEKLFF.

The chain employs TRBV11-2 and TRBJ1-2; no clear D gene. The CDR3 consists of 15 residues. Trimming shortened V by 1 base and J by 0 bases, and 9 bases separated the two germline ends. CDR1 and CDR2 from the germline V gene are SGHAT and FQNNGV. CDR3 nucleotides: TGTGCCAGCAGCTTAGCGCTCCAACCTAACTATGGCTACACCTTC. This translates into CASSLALQPNYGYTF.